This T cell receptor beta chain was profiled in a study of Graves' ophthalmopathy and Graves' hyperthyroidism. General study points: Blood shared most expanded thyroid clonotypes above 0.001 frequency.

Trimming took off 7 bases at V and 4 bases at J, with 13 bases between the two ends. The CDR3 length is 12 residues. Germline V CDR1 and CDR2: SQVTM, ANQGSEA. Amplifying from RNA transcripts, the study obtained TCR beta CDR3 regions. First-round RT-PCR relied on HTBI primers, and a second-round multiplex PCR came next. TCRdb reprocessed the multiplex PCR reads via MiXCR and lists one record per CDR3 protein. Here the sample spans about 160,000 distinct CDR3 sequences, roughly 37% being singletons. No donor had other autoimmune disease, uncontrolled infection, pregnancy or lactation. In this sample, this clonotype turned up many times. The antigen is unknown.

The specimen sequenced was peripheral blood. The receptor comes from a woman aged 40 to 50 with Graves' ophthalmopathy. The chain couples TRBV29-1 to TRBJ1-1; the D is unclear. CDR3: CSAGSSSTEAFF. The CDR3 coding sequence is TGCAGCGCCGGGAGCAGTAGCACTGAAGCTTTCTTT.